Here is one TCR beta chain with its context. Antigen unknown. Cells designated naive CD8 were CD45RO-negative and were positively selected for CCR7, with terminally differentiated effector memory CD45RA+ cells excluded. The CDR3 contains 14 residues. Between the trimmed V and J ends, which lost 0 bases and 1 base, there was a span of 6 bases. The germline V gene has CDR1 SGHDN and CDR2 FVKESK. The data are from a study of shared clonotypes between healthy human individuals. Study-wide points: Larger estimated richness was generally seen in naive subsets than in memory subsets. Non-shared clonotypes had lower generation probabilities than clonotypes shared by all four sorted-subset donors.

Assay: immunoSEQ multiplex PCR; the TCRdb copy retains only in-frame clones and omits some. This sample carries under 2,000,000 clones, approximately 95% of them seen once, and the ten largest clones take 1% to 1.5%. The receptor was derived from a man aged 18 to 29 in good health. Sequenced material: naive CD8+ T cells sorted from blood. This sequence joins TRBV14 and TRBJ2-5; D remains unclear. Here the CDR3 reads CASSQEIFQETQYF. As DNA, the CDR3 is TGTGCCAGCAGCCAAGAAATTTTCCAAGAGACCCAGTACTTC.